This T cell receptor beta chain was profiled in a study of regulatory T cells in long-lasting Graves disease. Stated time point: newly diagnosed GD, antithyroid drugs for less than 3 months. There was RNA extracted from PBMCs, and the TCR library was made from it. V shed 1 base and J shed 6 bases, with 11 bases lying between them. Per the germline V gene, CDR1 is SEHNR and CDR2 is FQNEAQ (reference sequence). The CDR3 spans 14 residues. Arm-PCR of CDR3 regions and iRepertoire HTBI primers were the basis on which TCR beta libraries were built. One entry per CDR3 protein results from TCRdb running MiXCR on the multiplex PCR reads. The repertoire holds around 250,000 distinct CDR3 sequences, 18% seen once, with 11% to 15% in the top ten. This clonotype showed up many times. The same data also went into a second study, on T cells in Graves' hyperthyroidism and ophthalmopathy.

The sequence came from a woman aged 25 to 39 with Graves disease. Sequencing used peripheral blood mononuclear cells (PBMCs), obtained at new diagnosis, from a patient treated with antithyroid drugs. The rearrangement links TRBV7-9 to TRBJ2-3; D gene unclear. The CDR3: CASSLGSVVDTQYF. For the CDR3, the DNA is TGTGCCAGCAGCTTAGGTTCAGTAGTTGATACGCAGTATTTT.